A selection of T cell receptor beta chains follows, all from one sample in a study of blood T cell repertoires in COVID-19. Sequencing used immunoSEQ multiplex PCR; TCRdb keeps in-frame clones, though not all of them. The table includes about 82,000 clones, 80% detected once. Sequenced material: peripheral blood. Source of these receptors: a middle-aged woman with active or convalescent COVID-19. CDR3s include the opening cysteine and the closing phenylalanine or tryptophan. D genes are given only for firm matches. Some rows mark clone size as missing; the rest say once, few, many or name a class of expanded clone.

>.|TRBJ1-2|.|TRBV28
TGTGCCAGCAGAAGGTGGGCAAGTGGGCAGGGTGATGGCTACACCTTC
CASRRWASGQGDGYTF
>.|TRBJ2-5|.|TRBV21-1
TGTGCCAGCAGCAAAGCGCTCACTAGCGGAGGCTCCCGAGAGACCCAGTACTTC
CASSKALTSGGSRETQYF
>.|TRBJ2-7|.|TRBV6-5
TGTGCCAGCAGTTACGTGGGGGGCTCCTACGAGCAGTACTTC
CASSYVGGSYEQYF
>.|TRBJ2-5|.|TRBV7-8
TGTGCCAGCAGCTTAGCGGGAGTTTTAGAGACCCAGTACTTC
CASSLAGVLETQYF
>few|TRBJ1-1|.|TRBV23-1
TGCGCCAGCAGTCGGTTAATCGCGTACACTGAAGCTTTCTTT
CASSRLIAYTEAFF
>.|TRBJ1-1|.|TRBV9
TGTGCCAGCAGCGCCGGCCACAGGGATACTGAAGCTTTCTTT
CASSAGHRDTEAFF
>once|TRBJ2-3|TRBD2|TRBV5-1
TGCGCCAGCAGAAAAGAACGGACTAGCGGGAGCACAGATACGCAGTATTTT
CASRKERTSGSTDTQYF
>.|TRBJ2-7|TRBD2|TRBV28
TGTGCCAGCAGTTTAGCCTTGGGACTAGCGGGAGTGGGACAGTACTTC
CASSLALGLAGVGQYF
>.|TRBJ2-3|TRBD2|TRBV11-3
TGTGCCAGCAGCTCCACCGGGACTAGGACAGATACGCAGTATTTT
CASSSTGTRTDTQYF
>once|TRBJ1-5|.|TRBV10-3
TGTGCCATCAGTGAGTCGGAACAGAAGAATCAGCCCCAGCATTTT
CAISESEQKNQPQHF
>.|TRBJ1-4|.|TRBV10-3
TGTGCCTCCCGTTCACCGGGGTCGGAAGAAAAACTGTTTTTT
CASRSPGSEEKLFF
>.|TRBJ1-2|TRBD1|TRBV4-3
TGCGCCAGCAGCGATGACAGGGGCGACTATGGCTACACCTTC
CASSDDRGDYGYTF
>.|TRBJ2-5|.|TRBV29-1
TGCAGCGTTGAAGGAGACACCTGGGCCCAAGAGACCCAGTACTTC
CSVEGDTWAQETQYF
>few|TRBJ2-3|TRBD2|TRBV27
TGTGCCAGCAGTTTGCTAGCGGGGGGCGGGGGTACAGATACGCAGTATTTT
CASSLLAGGGGTDTQYF
>.|TRBJ1-2|TRBD1|TRBV6-2/TRBV6-3
TGTGCCAGCAGCCCCTCGACAGGGGGCGGGGGCTACACCTTC
CASSPSTGGGGYTF
>.|TRBJ2-7|.|TRBV5-1
TGCGCCAGCAGCTTGACGTCTAGCCCCTACGAGCAGTACTTC
CASSLTSSPYEQYF
>.|TRBJ2-3|.|TRBV11-3
TGTGCCAGCAGCTTAGATGGGGCAGGGGACACAGATACGCAGTATTTT
CASSLDGAGDTDTQYF
>.|TRBJ2-7|.|TRBV18
TGTGCCAGCTCAGAACAGGGTTCCGACGAGCAGTACTTC
CASSEQGSDEQYF
>once|TRBJ2-4|.|TRBV6-5
TGTGCCAGCAGTTACCAGGCCCTCGGAAACATTCAGTACTTC
CASSYQALGNIQYF
>.|TRBJ1-1|.|TRBV6-5
TGTGCCAGCAATAGGGGAAATACTGAAGCTTTCTTT
CASNRGNTEAFF
>few|TRBJ2-3|TRBD2|TRBV20-1
TGCAGTGCTAGTGCTGGACTAGCGGGAGGGAGCACAGATACGCAGTATTTT
CSASAGLAGGSTDTQYF
>.|TRBJ1-1|.|TRBV19
TGTGCCAGCTGGGGACTTTGGAACACTGAAGCTTTCTTT
CASWGLWNTEAFF
>once|TRBJ1-4|.|TRBV27
TGTGCCAGCAGGGGGGCGGCAACTAATGAAAAACTGTTTTTT
CASRGAATNEKLFF